Following are 20 T cell receptor beta chains from one sample sequenced in a study of CD8 T cells in ankylosing spondylitis. In TCRdb, the 5' RACE reads were re-called with MiXCR into one record per CDR3 protein. The sample contains 150,000 to 200,000 distinct CDR3 sequences, approximately 32% of which appear only once. The sequencing sample was made of synovial fluid, either unsorted or a sorted T cell fraction (not recorded which). The receptor source for this set is a male donor with ankylosing spondylitis.

This clonotype was detected ten times or more. J is TRBJ1-1 and V is TRBV12-3 or TRBV12-4; D gene unclear. The CDR3 runs 11 residues. V lost 4 bases and J 8 bases, leaving 8 bases between the germline ends. The CDR3 DNA follows: TGTGCCAGCAGTTCTGAGACAGAAGCTTTCTTT. Its protein is CASSSETEAFF.

The CDR3 bases are TGTGCCAGCAGCCCGACAGGGGGGTCCGGAGAAAAACTGTTTTTT. Translation: CASSPTGGSGEKLFF. V usage is TRBV7-9 and J usage is TRBJ1-4; the match to TRBD1 covers 9 bases. The CDR3 is 15 amino acids. Per the germline V gene, CDR1 is SEHNR and CDR2 is FQNEAQ (reference sequence). With V trimmed by 5 bases and J by 8 bases, 9 bases remained unmatched. The full variable domain, with the rest looked up from reference TRBV7-9 and TRBJ1-4, is DTGVSQNPRHKITKRGQNVTFRCDPISEHNRLYWYRQTLGQGPEFLTYFQNEAQLEKSRLLSDRFSAERPKGSFSTLEIQRTEQGDSAMYLCASSPTGGSGEKLFFGSGTQLSVL.

The V gene is TRBV18, the J gene TRBJ2-5, with TRBD2 matching over 9 bases. CDR3 length equals 15 residues. Germline V gives CDR1 KGHSH, CDR2 LQKENI. J gave up 4 bases and V 0 bases, and 3 bases lay outside the gene matches. This CDR3 reads CASSPPSGGLETQYF. The CDR3 coding sequence is TGTGCCAGCTCACCACCTAGCGGGGGCTTAGAGACCCAGTACTTC. The full variable domain, with the rest looked up from reference TRBV18 and TRBJ2-5, is NAGVMQNPRHLVRRRGQEARLRCSPMKGHSHVYWYRQLPEEGLKFMVYLQKENIIDESGMPKERFSAEFPKEGPSILRIQQVVRGDSAAYFCASSPPSGGLETQYFGPGTRLLVL.

This clonotype was detected a few times. This chain connects TRBV6-1 to TRBJ2-1, with 8 bases matching TRBD2. CDR3 size: 14 residues. Trimming cost V 7 bases and J 5 bases; bases outside gene matches: 7. CDR1 and CDR2 (germline): MNHNS, SASEGT. The CDR3 sequence: CASKAGAWDNEQFF. In DNA form, the CDR3 reads TGTGCCAGCAAAGCGGGGGCGTGGGACAATGAGCAGTTCTTC.

This clonotype has only a few counts. This chain connects TRBV18 to TRBJ2-2; TRBD2 aligns across 10 bases. CDR1 and CDR2 from the germline V gene are KGHSH and LQKENI. V shed 0 bases, J shed 5 bases, and the junction held 3 bases outside the gene matches. The CDR3 has 16 amino acids. The CDR3 DNA reads TGTGCCAGCTCACCACCGGCTAGCGGGAGTACCGGGGAGCTGTTTTTT. Protein product: CASSPPASGSTGELFF. Full variable domain (outside the CDR3, taken from reference TRBV18 and TRBJ2-2): NAGVMQNPRHLVRRRGQEARLRCSPMKGHSHVYWYRQLPEEGLKFMVYLQKENIIDESGMPKERFSAEFPKEGPSILRIQQVVRGDSAAYFCASSPPASGSTGELFFGEGSRLTVL.

J is TRBJ2-3 and V is TRBV4-1; the D gene is possibly TRBD1 (7 bases). The CDR3 covers 15 residues. CDR1 is MGHRA, CDR2 YSYEKL, per germline. Trimming took off 6 bases at V and 2 bases at J, with 15 bases between the two ends. This CDR3 is CASRKNRGLTDTQYF. The CDR3 DNA is TGCGCCAGCAGAAAAAACAGGGGACTCACAGATACGCAGTATTTT.

This rearrangement joins TRBV9 to TRBJ2-2; the match to TRBD2 covers 7 bases. The CDR3 is made up of 15 amino acids. Germline values: CDR1 SGDLS, CDR2 YYNGEE. The junction had 0 bases not matched to a gene; V was cut back by 0 bases and J by 1 base. For the CDR3, the DNA is TGTGCCAGCAGCGTAGCGGGGGGGAACACCGGGGAGCTGTTTTTT. It specifies CASSVAGGNTGELFF. The whole variable domain, filled in from reference TRBV9 and TRBJ2-2, reads DSGVTQTPKHLITATGQRVTLRCSPRSGDLSVYWYQQSLDQGLQFLIQYYNGEERAKGNILERFSAQQFPDLHSELNLSSLELGDSALYFCASSVAGGNTGELFFGEGSRLTVL.

The chain combines TRBV11-2 with TRBJ2-7; TRBD2 is a possible D gene (5 bases). The CDR3 extends over 12 amino acids. The V gene lost 1 base and the J gene lost 10 bases, with 11 bases spanning the gap. Germline V gives CDR1 SGHAT, CDR2 FQNNGV. The CDR3 sequence: CASSLAEGAQYF. CDR3 bases: TGTGCCAGCAGCTTAGCCGAGGGAGCTCAGTACTTC.

The genes are TRBV2 and TRBJ1-5; 7 bases align to TRBD1. V was clipped by 4 bases and J by 1 base; unmatched bases: 7. CDR3 length: 16 residues. Germline assignment: CDR1 SNHLY and CDR2 FYNNEI. CDR3 sequence: CASSAEGAASNQPQHF. The CDR3 DNA reads TGTGCCAGCAGTGCGGAGGGGGCAGCCAGCAATCAGCCCCAGCATTTT.

This clonotype was picked up a small number of times. The rearrangement links TRBV7-9 to TRBJ2-6; D is unresolved. CDR1 is SEHNR and CDR2 is FQNEAQ in the germline V gene (reference sequence). Deletions cut 3 bases from V and 2 bases from J, with 8 bases between. The CDR3 consists of 15 residues. CDR3 sequence (DNA): TGTGCCAGCAGCTTTGACTCGGCTGGGGCCAACGTCCTGACTTTC. Amino acid sequence: CASSFDSAGANVLTF.

The gene calls are TRBV6-2 or TRBV6-3 and TRBJ1-4; 7 bases fit TRBD1. The germline V gene has CDR1 MNHEY and CDR2 SVGEGT. The CDR3 runs to 15 residues. V lost 5 bases, J lost 1 base, and 4 bases stayed unmatched. CDR3 nucleotide sequence: TGTGCCAGCAGTGACCGGACAGGAACTAATGAAAAACTGTTTTTT. As protein: CASSDRTGTNEKLFF.

The J gene is TRBJ1-2, the V gene TRBV3-1, with TRBD1 matching over 9 bases. The length of the CDR3 is 16 residues. V was clipped by 2 bases and J by 4 bases; unmatched bases: 8. Germline V gene sequence: CDR1 LGHDT, CDR2 YNNKEL (reference sequence). DNA of the CDR3: TGTGCCAGCAGCCAACCATCCCCGGGACAGGGCTATGGCTACACCTTC. It yields the protein CASSQPSPGQGYGYTF.

This clonotype was counted at least ten times. The gene calls are TRBV3-1 and TRBJ1-1, with 8 bases identical to TRBD1. CDR1 is LGHDT and CDR2 is YNNKEL in the germline V gene (reference sequence). Losses at the gene ends were 5 bases for V and 11 bases for J; bases not matched to a gene: 10. The CDR3 has 13 amino acids. CDR3 DNA: TGTGCCAGCAGCGGACGGACAGGGATTTTGGCTTTCTTT. Translated, it gives CASSGRTGILAFF.

Ten or more counts support this clonotype. V usage is TRBV28 and J usage is TRBJ2-5; D call uncertain. Trimming stripped 6 bases from V and 3 bases from J, with 5 bases between. CDR1 is MDHEN, CDR2 SYDVKM, per germline. CDR3 size: 11 residues. The CDR3 region has the DNA TGTGCCAGCAGACTGAAAGAGACCCAGTACTTC. Encoded protein: CASRLKETQYF.

In its sample, this clonotype was seen many times. This chain joins TRBV4-1 and TRBJ1-6; D may be TRBD1 (6 bases). The CDR3 sequence is 18 residues long. Trimming pared 1 base from V and 10 bases from J, leaving 23 bases between. Germline CDR1 reads MGHRA; CDR2 reads YSYEKL. The CDR3 nucleotides are TGCGCCAGCAGCCAAGTTGGGAACAGGGTTGCAGTCGACTCACCCCTCCACTTT. Amino acids: CASSQVGNRVAVDSPLHF.

The rearrangement joins TRBV20-1 to TRBJ2-5; no reliable D call. The germline V and J ends were trimmed by 6 bases and 2 bases, with 13 bases remaining between them. CDR1 DFQATT and CDR2 SNEGSKA come from the germline V gene (reference sequence). CDR3 length equals 13 residues. CDR3 in amino acids: CSADHWGQETQYF. The CDR3 nucleotides are TGCAGTGCGGACCATTGGGGACAAGAGACCCAGTACTTC.

The rearrangement joins TRBV3-1 to TRBJ1-3, with no clear D. Germline CDR1 reads LGHDT; CDR2 reads YNNKEL (reference sequence). V lost 4 bases and J 1 base, leaving 8 bases between the germline ends. The CDR3 runs 14 residues. This CDR3 is CASSPRASGNTIYF. The DNA of the CDR3 is TGTGCCAGCAGCCCACGGGCGTCTGGAAACACCATATATTTT.

There are many counts of this clonotype. The V gene is TRBV28, the J gene TRBJ1-1; 8 bases map to TRBD1. Looked up from germline, CDR1 is MDHEN and CDR2 is SYDVKM. V shed 8 bases, J shed 6 bases, and the junction held 14 bases outside the gene matches. The CDR3 has 15 amino acids. The CDR3 coding sequence is TGTGCCAGCTTCAGGACAGGGAGAATTCGGGCTGAAGCTTTCTTT. This codes for CASFRTGRIRAEAFF.

The rearrangement joins TRBV18 to TRBJ1-5; D call uncertain. This CDR3 spans 17 amino acids. V lost 1 base and J 3 bases, leaving 16 bases between the germline ends. CDR1 and CDR2 (germline): KGHSH, LQKENI. The CDR3 loop is CASSPQGLAGNNQPQHF. Written as DNA, the CDR3 is TGTGCCAGCTCACCACAAGGGTTGGCAGGTAACAATCAGCCCCAGCATTTT.

V usage is TRBV6-5 and J usage is TRBJ2-7, with 7 bases aligning to TRBD1. The CDR3 length is 16 residues. Trimming took 0 bases from V and 4 from J; bases not matched to a gene: 9. The germline V gene has CDR1 MNHEY and CDR2 SVGAGI. CDR3 sequence (DNA): TGTGCCAGCAGTTACTCGAGAGGGACAGCCTCATACGAGCAGTACTTC. As protein: CASSYSRGTASYEQYF.